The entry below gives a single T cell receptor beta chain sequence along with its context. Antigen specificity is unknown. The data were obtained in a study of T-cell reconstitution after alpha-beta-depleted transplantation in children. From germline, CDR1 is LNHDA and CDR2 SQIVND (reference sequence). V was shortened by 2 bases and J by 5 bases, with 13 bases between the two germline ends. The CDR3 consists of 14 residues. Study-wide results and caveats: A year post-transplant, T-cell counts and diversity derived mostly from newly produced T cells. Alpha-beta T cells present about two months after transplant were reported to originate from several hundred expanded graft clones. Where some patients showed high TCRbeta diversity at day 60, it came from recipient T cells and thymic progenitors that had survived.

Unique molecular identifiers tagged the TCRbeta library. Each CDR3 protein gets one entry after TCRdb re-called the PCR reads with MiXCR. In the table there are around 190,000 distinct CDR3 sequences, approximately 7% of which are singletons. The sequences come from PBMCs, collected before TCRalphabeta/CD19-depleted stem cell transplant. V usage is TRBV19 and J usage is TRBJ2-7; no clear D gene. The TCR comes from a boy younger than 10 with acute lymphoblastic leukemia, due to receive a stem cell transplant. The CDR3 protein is CASSITPLGHEQYF. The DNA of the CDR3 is TGTGCCAGTAGTATAACTCCCTTAGGCCACGAGCAGTACTTC.